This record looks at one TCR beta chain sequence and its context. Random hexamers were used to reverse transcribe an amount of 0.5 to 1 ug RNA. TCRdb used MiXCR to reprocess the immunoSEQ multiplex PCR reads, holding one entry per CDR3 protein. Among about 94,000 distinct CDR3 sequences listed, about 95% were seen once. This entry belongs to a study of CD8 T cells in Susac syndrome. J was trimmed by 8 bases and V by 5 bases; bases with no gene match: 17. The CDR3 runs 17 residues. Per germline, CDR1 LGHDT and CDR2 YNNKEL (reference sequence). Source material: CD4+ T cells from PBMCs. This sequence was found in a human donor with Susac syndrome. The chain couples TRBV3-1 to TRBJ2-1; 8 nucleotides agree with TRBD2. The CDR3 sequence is CASSSAIGLAAQDEQFF. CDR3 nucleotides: TGTGCCAGCAGCTCCGCTATCGGACTAGCAGCTCAGGATGAGCAGTTCTTC.